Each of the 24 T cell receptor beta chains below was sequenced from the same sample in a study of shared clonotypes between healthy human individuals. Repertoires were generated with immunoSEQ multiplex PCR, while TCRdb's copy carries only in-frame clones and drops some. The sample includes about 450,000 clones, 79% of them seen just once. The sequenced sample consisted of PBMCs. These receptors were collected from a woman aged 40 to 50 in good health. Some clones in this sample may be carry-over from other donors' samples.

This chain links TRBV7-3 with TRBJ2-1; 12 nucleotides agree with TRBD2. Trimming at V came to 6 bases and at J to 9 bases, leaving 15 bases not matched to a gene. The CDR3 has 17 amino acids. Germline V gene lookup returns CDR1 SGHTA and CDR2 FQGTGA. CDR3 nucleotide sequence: TGTGCCAGCAGTCTCCTAGCGGGAGGGCCGGCAAATGTTGAGCAGTTCTTC. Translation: CASSLLAGGPANVEQFF.

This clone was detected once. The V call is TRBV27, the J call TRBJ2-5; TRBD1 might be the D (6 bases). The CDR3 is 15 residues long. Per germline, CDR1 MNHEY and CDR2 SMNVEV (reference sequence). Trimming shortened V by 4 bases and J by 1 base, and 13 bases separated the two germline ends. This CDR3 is CASSSVGTLQETQYF. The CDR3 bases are TGTGCCAGCAGTTCCGTTGGGACACTCCAAGAGACCCAGTACTTC.

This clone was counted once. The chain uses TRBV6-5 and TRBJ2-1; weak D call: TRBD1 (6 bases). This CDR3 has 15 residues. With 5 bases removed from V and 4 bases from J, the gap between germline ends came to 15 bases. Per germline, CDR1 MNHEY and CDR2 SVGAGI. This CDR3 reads CASSPPGHPYNEQFF. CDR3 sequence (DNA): TGTGCCAGCAGTCCCCCGGGACATCCGTACAATGAGCAGTTCTTC.

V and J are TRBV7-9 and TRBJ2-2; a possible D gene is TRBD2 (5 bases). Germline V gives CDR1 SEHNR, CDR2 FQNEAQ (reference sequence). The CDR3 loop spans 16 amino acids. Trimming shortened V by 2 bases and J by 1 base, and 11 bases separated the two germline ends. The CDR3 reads CASSLKLRENTGELFF. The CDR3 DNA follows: TGTGCCAGCAGCTTAAAGTTACGGGAGAACACCGGGGAGCTGTTTTTT.

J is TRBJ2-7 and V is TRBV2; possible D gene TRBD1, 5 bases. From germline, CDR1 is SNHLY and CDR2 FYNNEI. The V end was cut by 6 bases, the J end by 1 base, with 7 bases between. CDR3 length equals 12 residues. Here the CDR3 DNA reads TGTGCCAGCAGCAGGGATTCCTACGAGCAGTACTTC. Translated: CASSRDSYEQYF.

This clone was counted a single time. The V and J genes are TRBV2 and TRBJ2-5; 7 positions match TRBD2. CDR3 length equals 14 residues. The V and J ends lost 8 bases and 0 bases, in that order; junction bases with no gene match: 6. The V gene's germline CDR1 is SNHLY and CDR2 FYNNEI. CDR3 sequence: CASRTLADQETQYF. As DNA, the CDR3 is TGTGCCAGCCGGACTCTAGCGGACCAAGAGACCCAGTACTTC.

This chain's CDR3 is CASSQGIFTDGSSYEQYF. CDR3 coding DNA: TGCGCCAGCAGCCAAGGGATTTTCACCGACGGAAGCTCCTACGAGCAGTACTTC. V is TRBV4-1 and J is TRBJ2-7; D remains ambiguous. CDR1 MGHRA and CDR2 YSYEKL come from the germline V gene. This CDR3 has 18 residues. V lost 1 base and J 0 bases, leaving 19 bases between the germline ends.

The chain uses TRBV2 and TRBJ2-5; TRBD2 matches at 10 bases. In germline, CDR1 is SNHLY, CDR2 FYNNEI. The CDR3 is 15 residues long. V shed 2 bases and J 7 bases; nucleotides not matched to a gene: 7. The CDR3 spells CASSEQAGGPGTQYF. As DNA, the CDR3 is TGTGCCAGCAGTGAACAAGCGGGAGGGCCAGGGACCCAGTACTTC.

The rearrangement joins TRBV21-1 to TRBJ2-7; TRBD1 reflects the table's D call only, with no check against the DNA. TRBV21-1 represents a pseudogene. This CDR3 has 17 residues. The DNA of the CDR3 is TGTGCCAGCAGCAAAGGGCCTGAGGGTAGGGGGAGATACGAGCAGTACTTC. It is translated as CASSKGPEGRGRYEQYF.

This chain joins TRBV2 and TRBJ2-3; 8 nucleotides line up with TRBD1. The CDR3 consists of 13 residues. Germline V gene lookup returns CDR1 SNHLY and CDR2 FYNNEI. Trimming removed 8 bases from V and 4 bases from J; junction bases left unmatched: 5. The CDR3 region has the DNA TGTGCCAGCCGGACAGGGATCCCAGATACGCAGTATTTT. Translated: CASRTGIPDTQYF.

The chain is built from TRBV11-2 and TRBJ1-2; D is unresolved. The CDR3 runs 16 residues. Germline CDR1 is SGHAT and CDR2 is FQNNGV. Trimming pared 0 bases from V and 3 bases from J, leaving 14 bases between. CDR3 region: CASSLDPGTDYYGYTF. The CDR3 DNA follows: TGTGCCAGCAGCTTAGATCCAGGAACAGACTACTATGGCTACACCTTC.

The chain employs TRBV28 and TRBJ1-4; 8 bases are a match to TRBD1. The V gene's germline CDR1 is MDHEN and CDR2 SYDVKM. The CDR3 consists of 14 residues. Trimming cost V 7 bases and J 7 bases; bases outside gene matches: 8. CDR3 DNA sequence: TGTGCCAGCACCTCGACAGGGGATACTGAAAAACTGTTTTTT. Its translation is CASTSTGDTEKLFF.

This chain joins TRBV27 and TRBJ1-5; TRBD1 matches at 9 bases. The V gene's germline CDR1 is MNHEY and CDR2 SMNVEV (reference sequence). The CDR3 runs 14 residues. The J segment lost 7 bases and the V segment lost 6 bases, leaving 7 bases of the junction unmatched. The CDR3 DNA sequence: TGTGCCAGCAGCCAAACAGGGGGCCCCCAGCCCCAGCATTTT. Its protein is CASSQTGGPQPQHF.

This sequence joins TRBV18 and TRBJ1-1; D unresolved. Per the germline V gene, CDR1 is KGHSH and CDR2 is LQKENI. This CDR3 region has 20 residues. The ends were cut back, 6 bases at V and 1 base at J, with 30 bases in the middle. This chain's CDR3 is CASSYLYRTHRGDPNTEAFF. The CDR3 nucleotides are TGTGCCAGCTCCTATTTGTACAGAACCCATAGAGGAGACCCGAACACTGAAGCTTTCTTT.

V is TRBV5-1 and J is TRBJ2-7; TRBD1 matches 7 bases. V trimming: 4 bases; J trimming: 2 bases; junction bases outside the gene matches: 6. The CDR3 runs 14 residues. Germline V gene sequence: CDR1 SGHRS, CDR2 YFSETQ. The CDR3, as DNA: TGCGCCAGCAGCCCCCGGGACAGTGCCTACGAGCAGTACTTC. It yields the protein CASSPRDSAYEQYF.

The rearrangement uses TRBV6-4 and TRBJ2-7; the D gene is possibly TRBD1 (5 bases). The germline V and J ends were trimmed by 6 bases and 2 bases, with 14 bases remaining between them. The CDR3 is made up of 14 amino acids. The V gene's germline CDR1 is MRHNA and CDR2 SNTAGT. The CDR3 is CASSRQRTAYEQYF. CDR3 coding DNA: TGTGCCAGCAGCCGACAGCGCACAGCCTACGAGCAGTACTTC.

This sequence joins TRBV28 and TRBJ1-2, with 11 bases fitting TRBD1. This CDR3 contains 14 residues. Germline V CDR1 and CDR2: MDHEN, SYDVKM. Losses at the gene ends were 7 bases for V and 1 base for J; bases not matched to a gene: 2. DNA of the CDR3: TGTGCCAGCAAGGGACAGGGGGTTAACTATGGCTACACCTTC. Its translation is CASKGQGVNYGYTF.

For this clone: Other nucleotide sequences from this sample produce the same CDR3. This CDR3 reads CASSLGPNTEAFF. CDR3 bases: TGTGCCAGCAGCTTGGGCCCGAACACTGAAGCTTTCTTT. V gene TRBV5-5 combines with J gene TRBJ1-1; D gene ambiguous. The CDR3 sequence is 13 residues long. CDR1 SGHKS and CDR2 YYEKEE come from the germline V gene (reference sequence). The V end lost 0 bases, the J end lost 1 base, and 4 bases lay between the germline ends.

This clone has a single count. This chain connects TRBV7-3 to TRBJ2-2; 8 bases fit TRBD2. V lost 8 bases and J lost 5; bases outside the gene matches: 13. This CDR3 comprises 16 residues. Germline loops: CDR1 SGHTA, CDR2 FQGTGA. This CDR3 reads CASGGAGGGGTGELFF. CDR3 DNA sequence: TGTGCCAGCGGTGGTGCGGGAGGAGGGGGAACCGGGGAGCTGTTTTTT.

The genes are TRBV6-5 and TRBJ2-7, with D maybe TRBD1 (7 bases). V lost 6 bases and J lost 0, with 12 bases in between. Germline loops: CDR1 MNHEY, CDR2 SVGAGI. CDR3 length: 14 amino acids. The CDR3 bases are TGTGCCAGCAGCAGACAGGGAGGCTCCTACGAGCAGTACTTC. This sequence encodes CASSRQGGSYEQYF.

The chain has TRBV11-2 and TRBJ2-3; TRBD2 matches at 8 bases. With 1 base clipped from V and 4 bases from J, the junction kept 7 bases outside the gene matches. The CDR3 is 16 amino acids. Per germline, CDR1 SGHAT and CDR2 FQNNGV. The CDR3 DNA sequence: TGTGCCAGCAGCTTAGTCGGCGGGAGGAGGGCAGATACGCAGTATTTT. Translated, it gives CASSLVGGRRADTQYF. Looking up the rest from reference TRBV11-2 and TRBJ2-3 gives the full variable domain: EAGVAQSPRYKIIEKRQSVAFWCNPISGHATLYWYQQILGQGPKLLIQFQNNGVVDDSQLPKDRFSAERLKGVDSTLKIQPAKLEDSAVYLCASSLVGGRRADTQYFGPGTRLTVL.

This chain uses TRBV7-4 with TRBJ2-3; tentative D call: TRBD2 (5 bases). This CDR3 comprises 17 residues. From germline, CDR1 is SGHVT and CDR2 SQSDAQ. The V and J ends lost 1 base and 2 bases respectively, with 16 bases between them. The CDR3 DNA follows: TGTGCCAGCAGCTTAGTCGGGCTAGCCGACGCCACAGATACGCAGTATTTT. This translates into CASSLVGLADATDTQYF.

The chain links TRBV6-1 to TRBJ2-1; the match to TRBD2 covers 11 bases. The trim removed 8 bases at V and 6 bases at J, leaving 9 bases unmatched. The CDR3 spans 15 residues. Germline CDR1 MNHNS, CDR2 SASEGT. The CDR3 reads CASGELAGVINEQFF. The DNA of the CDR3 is TGTGCCAGCGGAGAACTAGCGGGAGTGATCAATGAGCAGTTCTTC.

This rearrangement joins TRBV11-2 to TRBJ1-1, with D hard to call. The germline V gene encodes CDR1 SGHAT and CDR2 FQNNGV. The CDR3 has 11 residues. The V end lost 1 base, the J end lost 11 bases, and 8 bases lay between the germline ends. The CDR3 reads CASSLAEAAFF. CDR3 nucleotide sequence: TGTGCCAGCAGCTTAGCGGAAGCTGCTTTCTTT.